The rows below give T cell receptor beta chains drawn from one sample of a study of blood T cells in healthy people across ages. One entry per CDR3 protein results from TCRdb running MiXCR on the 5' RACE reads. Of about 1.4 million distinct CDR3 sequences listed, roughly 64% are singletons. The sequenced sample consisted of blood. The origin of the receptors is a man between 18 and 29 years old in good health. Both conserved end residues are part of each CDR3. The order of the fields is J gene, V gene, D gene, clone size, CDR3 protein, CDR3 DNA. The D gene is left open where the match is weak. Clone sizes are given selectively: once, few, many, or a class where the clone is expanded.

j_call: TRBJ1-2
v_call: TRBV6-6
d_call: NA
clone_size: NA
cdr3_aa: CASTGHLAGGYTF
cdr3_nt: TGTGCCAGCACGGGGCACTTGGCCGGAGGCTACACCTTC

j_call: TRBJ1-5
v_call: TRBV2
d_call: NA
clone_size: NA
cdr3_aa: CASSAGTPTGQPQHF
cdr3_nt: TGTGCCAGCAGTGCCGGGACGCCAACCGGACAGCCCCAGCATTTT

j_call: TRBJ2-5
v_call: TRBV28
d_call: TRBD2
clone_size: NA
cdr3_aa: CASSNFGGDNQETQYF
cdr3_nt: TGTGCCAGCAGCAACTTCGGGGGGGACAACCAAGAGACCCAGTACTTC

j_call: TRBJ2-7
v_call: TRBV6-1
d_call: TRBD2
clone_size: NA
cdr3_aa: CALRGALAGDTEEQYF
cdr3_nt: TGTGCCTTAAGGGGGGCCTTAGCGGGGGACACAGAGGAGCAGTACTTC

j_call: TRBJ1-4
v_call: TRBV6-5
d_call: NA
clone_size: NA
cdr3_aa: CASRPGRTNEKLFF
cdr3_nt: TGTGCCAGCAGGCCAGGGCGAACTAATGAAAAACTGTTTTTT

j_call: TRBJ2-1
v_call: TRBV4-1
d_call: TRBD2
clone_size: NA
cdr3_aa: CASSLSGSFHNEQFF
cdr3_nt: TGCGCCAGCAGCCTAAGCGGGAGTTTTCACAATGAGCAGTTCTTC

j_call: TRBJ2-4
v_call: TRBV14
d_call: NA
clone_size: NA
cdr3_aa: CASSRNRAKNIQYF
cdr3_nt: TGTGCCAGCAGTCGGAACAGGGCCAAAAACATTCAGTACTTC

j_call: TRBJ1-1
v_call: TRBV5-1
d_call: NA
clone_size: NA
cdr3_aa: CASSNPRGNTEAFF
cdr3_nt: TGCGCCAGCAGCAACCCCAGGGGTAACACTGAAGCTTTCTTT

j_call: TRBJ2-7
v_call: TRBV18
d_call: TRBD1
clone_size: once
cdr3_aa: CASSPPDRATSYEQYF
cdr3_nt: TGTGCCAGCTCACCACCGGACAGGGCAACTTCCTACGAGCAGTACTTC

j_call: TRBJ1-2
v_call: TRBV20-1
d_call: NA
clone_size: NA
cdr3_aa: CSARDRVGVYGYTF
cdr3_nt: TGCAGTGCTAGAGATCGGGTAGGGGTCTATGGCTACACCTTC

j_call: TRBJ2-5
v_call: TRBV2
d_call: NA
clone_size: NA
cdr3_aa: CASNSRDNQRWTQYF
cdr3_nt: TGTGCCAGCAATTCCCGGGACAACCAAAGGTGGACCCAGTACTTC

j_call: TRBJ2-2
v_call: TRBV10-3
d_call: NA
clone_size: NA
cdr3_aa: CAISPGPSTGELFF
cdr3_nt: TGTGCCATCAGCCCGGGACCCTCCACCGGGGAGCTGTTTTTT

j_call: TRBJ2-1
v_call: TRBV7-2
d_call: NA
clone_size: NA
cdr3_aa: CASSLAGVHEQFF
cdr3_nt: TGTGCCAGCAGCTTAGCGGGAGTACATGAGCAGTTCTTC

j_call: TRBJ2-3
v_call: TRBV12-3/TRBV12-4
d_call: NA
clone_size: NA
cdr3_aa: CASSPCGGVEGDTQYF
cdr3_nt: TGTGCCAGCAGTCCCTGTGGTGGTGTGGAGGGTGATACGCAGTATTTT

j_call: TRBJ2-7
v_call: TRBV4-2
d_call: TRBD1
clone_size: NA
cdr3_aa: CASSQTGGVYEQYF
cdr3_nt: TGTGCCAGCAGCCAGACAGGGGGAGTCTACGAGCAGTACTTC

j_call: TRBJ2-3
v_call: TRBV6-5
d_call: TRBD2
clone_size: NA
cdr3_aa: CASSYSLAGALTDTQYF
cdr3_nt: TGTGCCAGCAGTTATTCCCTAGCGGGAGCCTTAACAGATACGCAGTATTTT

j_call: TRBJ2-4
v_call: TRBV23-1
d_call: TRBD2
clone_size: few
cdr3_aa: CASSQSKEREFKNIQYF
cdr3_nt: TGCGCCAGCAGTCAATCGAAGGAGCGGGAGTTCAAAAACATTCAGTACTTC

j_call: TRBJ2-5
v_call: TRBV7-9
d_call: TRBD2
clone_size: NA
cdr3_aa: CASSSRESLGGGPVLETQYF
cdr3_nt: TGTGCCAGCAGCTCGCGTGAGAGCTTGGGCGGGGGGCCGGTTCTAGAGACCCAGTACTTC

j_call: TRBJ2-5
v_call: TRBV12-3/TRBV12-4
d_call: NA
clone_size: NA
cdr3_aa: CASSPTRDKETQYF
cdr3_nt: TGTGCCAGCTCACCCACGAGGGATAAAGAGACCCAGTACTTC

j_call: TRBJ1-5
v_call: TRBV6-6
d_call: NA
clone_size: NA
cdr3_aa: CASSFSVNQPQHF
cdr3_nt: TGTGCCAGCAGTTTCAGTGTCAATCAGCCCCAGCATTTT

j_call: TRBJ2-5
v_call: TRBV28
d_call: NA
clone_size: NA
cdr3_aa: CASSQQGLWETQYF
cdr3_nt: TGTGCCAGCAGTCAACAGGGTTTATGGGAGACCCAGTACTTC

j_call: TRBJ2-7
v_call: TRBV7-8
d_call: NA
clone_size: NA
cdr3_aa: CASRSSSNEQYF
cdr3_nt: TGTGCCAGCAGGTCTTCATCTAATGAGCAGTACTTC

j_call: TRBJ2-7
v_call: TRBV7-8
d_call: NA
clone_size: NA
cdr3_aa: CASRLALSSYEQYF
cdr3_nt: TGTGCCAGCCGGCTAGCGCTGAGCTCCTACGAGCAGTACTTC

j_call: TRBJ2-5
v_call: TRBV9
d_call: NA
clone_size: NA
cdr3_aa: CASSAGTAVQETQYF
cdr3_nt: TGTGCCAGCAGTGCCGGGACCGCCGTACAAGAGACCCAGTACTTC

j_call: TRBJ2-1
v_call: TRBV9
d_call: TRBD2
clone_size: NA
cdr3_aa: CASSVGLAGDEQFF
cdr3_nt: TGTGCCAGCAGCGTAGGGTTAGCGGGAGACGAGCAGTTCTTC

j_call: TRBJ2-3
v_call: TRBV25-1
d_call: NA
clone_size: NA
cdr3_aa: CASRSDTQYF
cdr3_nt: TGTGCCAGCCGAAGCGATACGCAGTATTTT

j_call: TRBJ2-3
v_call: TRBV3-1
d_call: NA
clone_size: few
cdr3_aa: CASSQDGDVTDTQYF
cdr3_nt: TGTGCCAGCAGCCAAGACGGGGACGTGACAGATACGCAGTATTTT